The 22 T cell receptor delta chains in this list originate from one sample, sequenced in a study of gamma-delta T cells after stem cell transplantation. TCRdb reran clone calling via CATT on the RT-PCR reads. The sample includes about 15,000 delta-chain clones, 9.4% of them seen just once. The sequenced material came from gamma-delta T cells. The origin of the receptors is a human donor. It is not recorded whose cells these are; they may come from a transplant donor.

Of note for this clone: Sequence at one end of the junction differs from germline and may be a read error. This chain joins TRDV2 and TRDJ2, with D perhaps matching TRDD3 (5 bases). Per germline, CDR1 GEAIGNYY and CDR2 EKD. The CDR3 contains 19 residues. This CDR3 is CACDSSTTQGRDLTAKLFF. The CDR3 DNA is TGTGCCTGTGACAGCAGTACTACCCAGGGGAGGGATTTGACAGCAAAACTCTTCTTT.

Regarding this clone: The protein recorded in TCRdb matches a much larger clone and deviates from this DNA's translation at residue 9, suggesting a read error; the protein here is obtained by translating the DNA. The chain has TRDV2 and TRDJ1, with unresolved D. Germline loops: CDR1 GEAIGNYY, CDR2 EKD. CDR3 length: 16 amino acids. The V and J ends lost 3 bases and 0 bases respectively, with 16 bases between them. The DNA of the CDR3 is TGTGCCTGTGACCCCCTTACGTTGTGGTACACCGATAAACTCATCTTT. Protein: CACDPLTLWYTDKLIF.

This clone showed up just a few times. A far larger clone is one nucleotide away, so this likely arose from a read error. This specimen includes other DNA sequences encoding the same CDR3. V is TRDV2 and J is TRDJ1; 13 nucleotides agree with TRDD3. The CDR3 consists of 20 residues. Germline V gene lookup returns CDR1 GEAIGNYY and CDR2 EKD. The CDR3 nucleotides read TGTGCTTGTGACCCGTTACTGGGGGATACGCCTTTCGATGACACCGATAAACTCATCTTT. Encoded protein: CACDPLLGDTPFDDTDKLIF.

This clone has just a few counts. The protein here is the DNA translation, as the TCRdb protein differs from it at residue 10. The rearrangement joins TRDV2 to TRDJ1; D is possibly TRDD3 (5 bases). Germline V gene lookup returns CDR1 GEAIGNYY and CDR2 EKD. Trimming stripped 2 bases from V and 2 bases from J, with 26 bases between. The CDR3 spans 19 residues. CDR3 in DNA: TGTGCCTGTGACAAGAGCTACAGACTGGTGGATTCGGTGACCGATAAACTCATCTTT. It codes for CACDKSYRLVDSVTDKLIF.

This clone was seen many times. The TCRdb protein comes from a much larger clone and disagrees with this DNA's translation at residue 5, likely due to a read error; the protein given here is derived from the DNA. The chain joins TRDV1 to TRDJ1, with D uncertain. V was clipped by 5 bases and J by 3 bases, with 22 bases between them. CDR1 is TSWWSYY, CDR2 QGS, per germline. There are 17 residues in the CDR3. This CDR3 is CALGRRITFRASDKLIF. The CDR3 nucleotides read TGTGCTCTTGGGAGACGAATCACATTTCGGGCTTCCGATAAACTCATCTTT.

As regards this clone: A read error is likely here: a far larger clone is one base away. Different DNA sequences within this sample yield the same CDR3. The J gene is TRDJ1, the V gene TRDV2, with 8 bases aligning to TRDD3. This CDR3 has 17 amino acids. Germline loops: CDR1 GEAIGNYY, CDR2 EKD. CDR3 in amino acids: CACDTLGDTNPTDKLIF. DNA for the CDR3: TGTGCCTGCGACACCTTAGGGGATACAAACCCCACCGATAAACTCATCTTT.

With respect to this clone: This is likely an artifact of a read error, given a far larger clone one base away. The sample holds other DNA sequences that translate to the same CDR3. This chain joins TRDV1 and TRDJ1; 12 bases fit TRDD3. Germline lookup yields CDR1 TSWWSYY and CDR2 QGS. The CDR3 consists of 19 residues. CDR3 protein: CALGELEPPDWGIQDKLIF. As DNA, the CDR3 is TGTGCTCTCGGGGAACTAGAGCCCCCCGACTGGGGGATACAGGATAAACTCATCTTT.

The sample holds a few counts of this clone. The TCRdb protein comes from a much larger clone and disagrees with this DNA's translation at residue 8, likely due to a read error; the protein given here is derived from the DNA. The genes are TRDV1 and TRDJ1; 10 bases are a match to TRDD3. CDR1 and CDR2 (germline): TSWWSYY, QGS. After removal of 2 bases from V and 4 bases from J, the junction contained 25 bases not matched to a gene. The CDR3 spans 22 residues. The CDR3 DNA reads TGTGCTCTTGGGGAAATCTGGGATGCGATGGATGAGGACTGGGGGATTGTCGATAAACTCATCTTT. Translation: CALGEIWDAMDEDWGIVDKLIF.

For this clone: A much larger clonotype is one base distant, so this may be a read error. This chain links TRDV2 with TRDJ1, with D unclear. The CDR3 spans 14 residues. Deletions cut 1 base from V and 0 bases from J, with 8 bases between. CDR1 is GEAIGNYY and CDR2 is EKD in the germline V gene. CDR3 bases: TGTGCCTGTGACACGATCGGTAACACCGATAAACTCATCTTT. As protein: CACDTIGNTDKLIF.

This clone was observed a few times. TCRdb's entry gives the protein of a much larger clone, which mismatches this DNA's translation at residue 15, likely from a read error; the protein reported here is translated from the DNA. In DNA form, the CDR3 reads TGTGCCTGTGACCCCGTCCTGGGGGATACGCCCCCCTCAACCTATAACCTCATCTTT. Amino acids: CACDPVLGDTPPSTYNLIF. The V and J genes are TRDV2 and TRDJ1; 12 nucleotides match TRDD3. Per the germline V gene, CDR1 is GEAIGNYY and CDR2 is EKD. The CDR3 extends over 19 amino acids.

Concerning this clone itself: A far larger clone is only one base removed, so a read error is likely. This CDR3 is also generated by other DNA sequences in the sample. The genes are TRDV2 and TRDJ1, with D possibly being TRDD3 (6 bases). Trimming took off 0 bases at V and 0 bases at J, with 16 bases between the two ends. Germline values: CDR1 GEAIGNYY, CDR2 EKD. The CDR3 loop spans 17 amino acids. The CDR3 loop reads CACDTLAGATYTDKLIF. CDR3 coding DNA: TGTGCCTGTGACACCCTAGCTGGGGCCACCTACACCGATAAACTCATCTTT.

Turning to this clone: A far larger clone is only one base removed, so a read error is likely. Other DNA sequences from this sample encode an identical CDR3 as well. This chain connects TRDV2 to TRDJ1; 7 bases are a match to TRDD3. This CDR3 region has 15 residues. Germline V lookup: CDR1 GEAIGNYY, CDR2 EKD. The CDR3 region is CACDSVVGDTDKLIF. DNA of the CDR3: TGTGCCTGTGACTCCGTGGTGGGGGACACTGATAAACTCATCTTT.

Worth noting for this clone: The TCRdb protein, from a much larger clone, departs from this DNA's translation at residue 7, likely by read error; the protein shown derives from the DNA. The V call is TRDV2, the J call TRDJ1, with D tentatively TRDD3 (5 bases). Germline CDR1 GEAIGNYY, CDR2 EKD. The ends were cut back, 1 base at V and 0 bases at J, with 17 bases in the middle. The CDR3 covers 17 residues. The CDR3 DNA follows: TGTGCCTGTGACACAGTCAGGGATCTGGCCTACACCGATAAACTCATCTTT. It encodes CACDTVRDLAYTDKLIF.

The chain joins TRDV2 to TRDJ1; D may match TRDD2 or TRDD3 (5 bases each). The CDR3 extends over 18 amino acids. The germline V gene encodes CDR1 GEAIGNYY and CDR2 EKD. V was shortened by 0 bases and J by 5 bases, with 24 bases between the two germline ends. The CDR3 sequence is CACDTVLPPSLNTDKLIF. The CDR3 DNA is TGTGCCTGTGACACCGTTCTTCCGCCCAGCCTCAATACGGATAAACTCATCTTT.

This clone was observed a few times. This may come from a read error, since a much larger clone is one base off. V gene TRDV2 combines with J gene TRDJ1; 8 nucleotides agree with TRDD3. From germline, CDR1 is GEAIGNYY and CDR2 EKD. The CDR3 is 19 amino acids. J gave up 2 bases and V 0 bases, and 16 bases lay outside the gene matches. The CDR3 loop is CACDTGGAEGYDSTDKLIF. CDR3 bases: TGTGCCTGTGACACCGGGGGGGCTGAGGGATACGACTCGACCGATAAACTCATCTTT.

As concerns this clone: The protein in TCRdb stems from a much larger clone and differs at residue 12 from this DNA's translation, likely a read error; here the protein is translated from the DNA. This sequence joins TRDV2 and TRDJ1; 8 bases are a match to TRDD3. Germline loops: CDR1 GEAIGNYY, CDR2 EKD. The CDR3 is made up of 17 amino acids. V dropped 1 base and J dropped 0; count of bases not matched to a gene: 9. As DNA, the CDR3 is TGTGCCTGTGACACTTTGGGCGGACTGGGGGACACCGATAAACTCATCTTT. Translation gives CACDTLGGLGDTDKLIF.

This clone has only a few counts. A far larger clone is just one base off, so this is likely a read error. Other DNA sequences from this sample encode an identical CDR3 as well. The V gene is TRDV2, the J gene TRDJ1, with 11 bases fitting TRDD3. The CDR3 is made up of 18 amino acids. Germline CDR1 reads GEAIGNYY; CDR2 reads EKD. This CDR3 is CACDALGDTLTYTDKLIF. In DNA form, the CDR3 reads TGTGCCTGTGACGCTCTGGGGGATACCCTAACGTACACCGATAAACTCATCTTC.

This clone was recorded a few times. This DNA's translation differs at residue 6 from TCRdb's protein, which comes from a much larger clone; a read error is likely, and the protein shown is translated from the DNA. The chain combines TRDV2 with TRDJ2, with 9 bases lining up with TRDD3. The CDR3 covers 21 residues. The J segment lost 0 bases and the V segment lost 3 bases, leaving 19 bases of the junction unmatched. The germline V gene encodes CDR1 GEAIGNYY and CDR2 EKD. For the CDR3, the DNA is TGTGCCTGTGACCCGGCGCGGATCTTGGGGGATAGGGGAGCTTTGACAGCACAACTCTTCTTT. It codes for CACDPARILGDRGALTAQLFF.

Concerning this clone itself: The protein that TCRdb holds for this DNA derives from a much larger clone and differs from the translated DNA at residue 12, which likely indicates a read error; the protein shown here is translated from the DNA. Other DNA sequences of this sample code for an identical CDR3. The rearrangement uses TRDV2 and TRDJ1; possible D gene TRDD3, 6 bases. The ends were cut back, 3 bases at V and 10 bases at J, with 26 bases in the middle. The CDR3 length is 16 residues. CDR1 and CDR2 from the germline V gene are GEAIGNYY and EKD. The CDR3 sequence is CACDEVTGSPGRGLIF. The CDR3 bases are TGTGCCTGTGACGAAGTTACTGGGTCCCCAGGGAGAGGACTCATCTTT.

In its sample, this clone was seen a few times. The amino acid sequence in TCRdb belongs to a much larger clone and departs from this DNA's translation at residue 9, likely a sequencing read error; the sequence shown is translated from the DNA. V usage is TRDV2 and J usage is TRDJ1; TRDD3 matches 8 bases. CDR1 is GEAIGNYY and CDR2 is EKD in the germline V gene. Germline trimming cut 1 base from V and 0 bases from J; bases unmatched to any gene: 24. The length of the CDR3 is 22 residues. This CDR3 reads CACDTVGTRGYTHSEYTDKLIF. The DNA of the CDR3 is TGTGCCTGTGACACGGTGGGAACTAGGGGATACACTCACTCAGAGTACACCGATAAACTCATCTTT.

About this clone itself: TCRdb's protein, taken from a much larger clone, differs from this DNA's translation at residue 10, likely owing to a read error; the protein displayed comes from the DNA. The rearrangement links TRDV2 to TRDJ1; maybe TRDD2 (7 bases). This CDR3 comprises 19 residues. V lost 0 bases, J lost 0 bases, and 22 bases lay in between. Germline loops: CDR1 GEAIGNYY, CDR2 EKD. The CDR3 nucleotides read TGTGCCTGTGACACCGTTCCTACTACTAGGGGATTGTACACCGATAAACTCATCTTT. It codes for CACDTVPTTRGLYTDKLIF.

This clone was seen a few times. It differs at one base from a far larger clone, so likely a read error. Other DNA sequences within the sample encode an identical CDR3. V gene TRDV2 combines with J gene TRDJ3; 11 nucleotides match TRDD3. This CDR3 contains 19 residues. CDR1 and CDR2 (germline): GEAIGNYY, EKD. CDR3 protein: CACDTVLGDSSWDTRQMFF. CDR3 nucleotides: TGTGCCTGCGACACCGTACTGGGGGATAGCTCCTGGGACACCCGACAGATGTTTTTC.